The sequence of this T cell receptor beta chain was determined in a study of blood T cells in healthy people across ages. To note about this clonotype: Its target is unknown.

Whole-study results and caveats: PBMC samples, being unsorted, prevented any conclusive comparison of naive and antigen-experienced cells. Greater diversity and more naive CD4+ cells were seen in long-lived donors than in aged donors.

Isolation per sample recovered at least 6.5 million PBMCs. Total RNA was isolated from each sample in quantities of at least 6 micrograms. It was with a sample-barcoded 5' primer and a J-beta primer mix that a second PCR of roughly 7 to 12 cycles was run. In TCRdb, the 5' RACE reads were re-called with MiXCR into one record per CDR3 protein. The sample contains under 800,000 distinct CDR3 sequences, about 42% of which appear only once. CDR1 and CDR2 (germline): LGHDT, YNNKEL (reference sequence). The CDR3 sequence is 16 residues long. V gave up 5 bases and J gave up 4 bases; unmatched junction bases: 7.

The TCR was taken from a woman aged 55-70 years in good health. The specimen was blood. The rearrangement links TRBV3-1 to TRBJ2-3; 12 positions match TRBD2. In DNA form, the CDR3 reads TGTGCCAGCAGCTACTCTAGCGGGGGGGCCGCAGATACGCAGTATTTT. Translation: CASSYSSGGAADTQYF.